This T cell receptor (beta chain) is from a study of blood T cell repertoires in COVID-19. At the level of the study: The cDNA or gDNA used as material had been derived from T cells, B-cell-depleted T cells, or PBMCs.

Trimming pared 0 bases from V and 5 bases from J, leaving 9 bases between. Germline CDR1 is SGHRS and CDR2 is YFSETQ. The CDR3 is 13 amino acids. Sequencing was performed with immunoSEQ multiplex PCR; in TCRdb, only in-frame clones are kept and a portion is missing. The table shows 40,000 to 60,000 clones, with approximately 84% occurring only once. The material sequenced was peripheral blood. The receptor was derived from a man in his fifties or sixties with active COVID-19. The chain links TRBV5-1 to TRBJ2-7; D ambiguous. The CDR3 spells CASSLGSTNEQYF. As DNA, the CDR3 is TGCGCCAGCAGCTTGGGCAGTACTAACGAGCAGTACTTC.